The clone carrying this T cell receptor beta chain was observed at least ten times. Alpha and beta chains were covered, as first-strand cDNA relied on TRAV- and TRBV-specific primers. TCRs underwent about 22 PCR cycles of amplification with a constant-region primer and V-primer adapter. TCRdb reprocessed the reads via MiXCR and lists one record per CDR3 protein. The sample holds approximately 84,000 distinct CDR3 sequences; about 18% are singletons and the top ten take less than 3.5%. Indicated time point: before trial treatment. This sample was taken from a study of low-dose radiotherapy and immunotherapy resistance in tumors. Study summary: A dose of 0.5 Gy per fraction was delivered to Cohort 1 every 2 weeks, for a total of 6.5 Gy. Doses delivered to Cohort 2 were 1 Gy per fraction every two weeks, amounting to 13 Gy over 26 weeks. Oral administration of aspirin 300 mg daily occurred for four cycles, commencing at cycle 1 day 1.

The origin of this receptor is a male donor with prostate cancer. The sequencing here drew on PBMCs, taken before treatment.

The DNA of the CDR3 is TGTGCCAGTGATCTTTCAGGCGATCGGATGACCCAGCATTTT. This translates into CASDLSGDRMTQHF. This chain links TRBV28 with TRBJ1-5, with D unclear. Germline-derived CDR1 and CDR2 are MDHEN and SYDVKM. Trimming shortened V by 9 bases and J by 11 bases, and 23 bases separated the two germline ends. The CDR3 consists of 14 residues.